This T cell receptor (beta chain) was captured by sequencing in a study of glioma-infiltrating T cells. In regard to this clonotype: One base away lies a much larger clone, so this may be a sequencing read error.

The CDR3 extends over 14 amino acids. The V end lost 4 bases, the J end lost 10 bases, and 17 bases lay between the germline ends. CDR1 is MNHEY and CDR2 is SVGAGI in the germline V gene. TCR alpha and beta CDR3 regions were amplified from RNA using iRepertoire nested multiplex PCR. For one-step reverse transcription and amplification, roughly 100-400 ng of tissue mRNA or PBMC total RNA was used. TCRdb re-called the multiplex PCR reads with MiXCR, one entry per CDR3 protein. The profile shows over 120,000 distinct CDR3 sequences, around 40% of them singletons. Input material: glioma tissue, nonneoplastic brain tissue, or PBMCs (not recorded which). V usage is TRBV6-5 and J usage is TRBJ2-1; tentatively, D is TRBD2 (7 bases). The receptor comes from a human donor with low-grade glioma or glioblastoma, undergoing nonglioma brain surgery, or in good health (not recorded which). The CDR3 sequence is CASSSSPGGYEQFF. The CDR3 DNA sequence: TGTGCCAGCAGTTCCTCCCCGGGGGGCTACGAGCAGTTCTTC.